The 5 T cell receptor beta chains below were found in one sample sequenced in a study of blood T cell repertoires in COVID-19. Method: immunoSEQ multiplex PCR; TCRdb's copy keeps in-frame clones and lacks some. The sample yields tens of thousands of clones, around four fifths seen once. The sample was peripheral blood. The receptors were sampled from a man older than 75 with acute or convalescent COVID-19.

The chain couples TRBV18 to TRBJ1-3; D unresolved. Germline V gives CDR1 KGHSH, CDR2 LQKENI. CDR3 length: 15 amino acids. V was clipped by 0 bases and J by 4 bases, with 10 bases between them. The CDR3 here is CASSPPRPGGNTIYF. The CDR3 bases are TGTGCCAGCTCACCACCCAGGCCAGGAGGAAACACCATATATTTT. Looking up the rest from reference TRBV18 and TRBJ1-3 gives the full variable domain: NAGVMQNPRHLVRRRGQEARLRCSPMKGHSHVYWYRQLPEEGLKFMVYLQKENIIDESGMPKERFSAEFPKEGPSILRIQQVVRGDSAAYFCASSPPRPGGNTIYFGEGSWLTVV.

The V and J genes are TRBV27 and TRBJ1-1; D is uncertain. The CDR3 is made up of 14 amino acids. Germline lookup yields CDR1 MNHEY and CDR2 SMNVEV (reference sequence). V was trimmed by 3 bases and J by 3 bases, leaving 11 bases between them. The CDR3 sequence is CASSFAHEYTEAFF. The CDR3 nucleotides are TGTGCCAGCAGTTTTGCCCACGAGTACACTGAAGCTTTCTTT.

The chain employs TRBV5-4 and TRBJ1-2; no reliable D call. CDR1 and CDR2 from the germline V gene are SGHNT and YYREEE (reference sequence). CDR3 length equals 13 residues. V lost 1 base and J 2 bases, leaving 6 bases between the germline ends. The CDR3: CASSLNSNYGYTF. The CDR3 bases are TGTGCCAGCAGCTTGAACAGCAACTATGGCTACACCTTC.

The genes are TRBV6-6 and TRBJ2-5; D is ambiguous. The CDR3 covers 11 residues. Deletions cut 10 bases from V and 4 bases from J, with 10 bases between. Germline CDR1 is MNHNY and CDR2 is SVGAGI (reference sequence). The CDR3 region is CATYNRETQYF. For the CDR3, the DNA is TGTGCCACGTACAATCGAGAGACCCAGTACTTC.

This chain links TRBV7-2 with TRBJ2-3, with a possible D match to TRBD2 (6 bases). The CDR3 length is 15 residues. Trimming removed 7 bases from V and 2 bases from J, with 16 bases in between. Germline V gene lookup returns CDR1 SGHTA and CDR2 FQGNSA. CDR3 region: CASTGGGTNTDTQYF. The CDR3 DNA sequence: TGTGCCAGCACCGGTGGAGGGACGAACACAGATACGCAGTATTTT.